Shown below are 28 T cell receptor beta chains from a single sample sequenced in a study of CD8+CD57+ T cells in acquired aplastic anemia. According to the study, genomic DNA was the template for TCR beta VDJ and CDR3 profiling. TCRdb ran MiXCR on the reads and lists one entry per CDR3 protein. The sample has tens of thousands of distinct CDR3 sequences, approximately 45% seen once. The sequenced sample consisted of sorted CD4+, CD8+, or CD8+CD57+ T cells (not recorded which) from PBMCs. The receptors come from a human donor in good health, serving as a control.

This clonotype was seen only a few times. The chain joins TRBV6-4 to TRBJ2-7; D remains unclear. Per the germline V gene, CDR1 is MRHNA and CDR2 is SNTAGT. CDR3 length: 12 residues. The V end lost 5 bases, the J end lost 6 bases, and 11 bases lay between the germline ends. CDR3 in amino acids: CASSLYGSEQYF. DNA of the CDR3: TGTGCCAGCAGTTTATACGGGTCCGAGCAGTACTTC.

This clonotype was detected ten times or more. The V gene is TRBV7-2, the J gene TRBJ2-5; 9 bases fit TRBD1. The J segment lost 1 base and the V segment lost 5 bases, leaving 5 bases of the junction unmatched. The CDR3 length is 15 residues. The germline gives CDR1 SGHTA, CDR2 FQGNSA. CDR3 coding DNA: TGTGCCAGCAGCAAGACAGGGGGGGGCCAAGAGACCCAGTACTTC. Amino acid sequence: CASSKTGGGQETQYF.

This clonotype was found many times. This CDR3 reads CASSLGGWDEAFF. Here the CDR3 DNA reads TGTGCCAGCAGCTTAGGAGGTTGGGATGAAGCTTTCTTT. The chain combines TRBV7-9 with TRBJ1-1; D gene ambiguous. V was cut by 1 base and J by 7 bases, with 10 bases left in between. The CDR3 is 13 residues long. Per germline, CDR1 SEHNR and CDR2 FQNEAQ (reference sequence).

This clonotype came up many times. V and J are TRBV12-3 or TRBV12-4 and TRBJ1-2; TRBD1 might be the D (5 bases). V was trimmed by 11 bases and J by 0 bases, leaving 19 bases between them. This CDR3 contains 15 residues. In DNA, the CDR3 is TGTGCCTGTTGGTCGGGGGGAAGAGCTAACTATGGCTACACCTTC. This sequence encodes CACWSGGRANYGYTF.

Here the CDR3 reads CSAKERQGEQETQYF. The DNA for the CDR3 is TGCAGTGCTAAGGAGAGGCAGGGGGAGCAAGAGACCCAGTACTTC. The chain uses TRBV20-1 and TRBJ2-5; 7 bases are a match to TRBD1. CDR1 and CDR2 from the germline V gene are DFQATT and SNEGSKA (reference sequence). V lost 4 bases, J lost 2 bases, and 10 bases stayed unmatched. This CDR3 has 15 residues.

V and J are TRBV7-6 and TRBJ1-2; tentatively, D is TRBD1 (6 bases). V lost 4 bases and J 4 bases, leaving 10 bases between the germline ends. The CDR3 runs to 13 residues. Germline-derived CDR1 and CDR2 are SGHVS and FNYEAQ. Written as DNA, the CDR3 is TGTGCCAGCAGCTGGACAGACAGCTATGGCTACACCTTC. The encoded protein is CASSWTDSYGYTF.

The V call is TRBV24-1, the J call TRBJ2-1; D unresolved. The germline gives CDR1 KGHDR, CDR2 SFDVKD. CDR3 length: 15 amino acids. V was trimmed by 3 bases and J by 0 bases, leaving 8 bases between them. Here the CDR3 reads CATSDVQSSYNEQFF. In DNA form, the CDR3 reads TGTGCCACCAGTGATGTGCAGAGCTCCTACAATGAGCAGTTCTTC.

This clonotype was recorded a few times. The V call is TRBV7-2, the J call TRBJ2-1; D is tentatively TRBD1 or TRBD2 (6 bases each). The germline gives CDR1 SGHTA, CDR2 FQGNSA. V shed 4 bases and J shed 4 bases, with 20 bases lying between them. The CDR3 is made up of 17 amino acids. The DNA for the CDR3 is TGTGCCAGCAGCTCAGCTGGGACGAAGGGGGGATACAATGAGCAGTTCTTC. Residues: CASSSAGTKGGYNEQFF.

In its sample, this clonotype was seen once. The V call is TRBV2, the J call TRBJ1-1, with a weak D call TRBD1 (6 bases). Trimming removed 3 bases at V and 1 base at J, with 12 bases between. The length of the CDR3 is 15 residues. Germline V gene data show CDR1 as SNHLY and CDR2 as FYNNEI. The CDR3 region is CASSDVTGPNTEAFF. The DNA of the CDR3 is TGTGCCAGCAGTGACGTTACAGGGCCGAACACTGAAGCTTTCTTT.

The table lists this clonotype with many counts. The chain uses TRBV6-5 and TRBJ2-5; D not resolved. Germline V gives CDR1 MNHEY, CDR2 SVGAGI. The germline V and J ends were trimmed by 6 bases and 5 bases, with 16 bases remaining between them. The CDR3 spans 14 residues. The CDR3 loop is CASSSSPFVETQYF. CDR3 bases: TGTGCCAGCAGCTCCTCCCCCTTCGTGGAGACCCAGTACTTC.

This clonotype has at least ten counts. The chain has TRBV9 and TRBJ2-3; no reliable D call. V lost 4 bases to trimming and J lost 3 bases, with 12 bases between them. Germline CDR1 reads SGDLS; CDR2 reads YYNGEE. The CDR3 contains 14 residues. As DNA, the CDR3 is TGTGCCAGCAGCTTCGGTCAGAGGACAGATACGCAGTATTTT. The encoded protein is CASSFGQRTDTQYF.

This chain uses TRBV10-3 with TRBJ1-4; D is ambiguous. Trimming took off 5 bases at V and 8 bases at J, with 12 bases between the two ends. The CDR3 is 13 residues long. The germline V gene has CDR1 ENHRY and CDR2 SYGVKD. Here the CDR3 reads CAISSSYEEKLFF. The CDR3 DNA reads TGTGCCATCAGTTCCAGCTACGAGGAAAAACTGTTTTTT.

This clonotype was seen repeatedly, ten times or more. The CDR3 here is CASSRGLEQYF. For the CDR3, the DNA is TGTGCCAGCAGCCGTGGGCTCGAGCAGTACTTC. J is TRBJ2-7 and V is TRBV7-9; D call uncertain. The CDR3 covers 11 residues. Germline assignment: CDR1 SEHNR and CDR2 FQNEAQ (reference sequence). V was shortened by 5 bases and J by 6 bases, with 8 bases between the two germline ends.

V usage is TRBV24-1 and J usage is TRBJ2-6; D call uncertain. CDR1 is KGHDR, CDR2 SFDVKD, per germline. The CDR3 has 15 residues. V lost 4 bases and J lost 2, with 8 bases in between. The CDR3: CATSDSLPGANVLTF. The CDR3 DNA is TGTGCCACCAGTGACTCTCTCCCTGGGGCCAACGTCCTGACTTTC.

This clonotype was seen many times. The V call is TRBV2, the J call TRBJ2-7; D is perhaps TRBD2 (6 bases). With 2 bases removed from V and 4 bases from J, the gap between germline ends came to 12 bases. Germline CDR1 is SNHLY and CDR2 is FYNNEI. The CDR3 totals 14 residues. DNA of the CDR3: TGTGCCAGCAGTGAACGGGGGAGGCTTTACGAGCAGTACTTC. Translation gives CASSERGRLYEQYF.

The chain combines TRBV6-1 with TRBJ2-2; 11 bases map to TRBD2. Trimming took 2 bases from V and 0 from J; bases not matched to a gene: 8. The CDR3 runs to 19 residues. Germline CDR1 and CDR2: MNHNS and SASEGT. CDR3 residues: CASSEFVLAGAANTGELFF. In DNA, the CDR3 is TGTGCCAGCAGTGAATTTGTACTAGCGGGGGCCGCGAACACCGGGGAGCTGTTTTTT.

This chain uses TRBV15 with TRBJ2-3, with D hard to call. V shed 1 base and J shed 2 bases, with 4 bases lying between them. CDR1 and CDR2 from the germline V gene are LNHNV and YYDKDF (reference sequence). The CDR3 consists of 13 residues. The CDR3 DNA follows: TGTGCCACCAGCAGAGCGACCACAGATACGCAGTATTTT. This translates into CATSRATTDTQYF.

This clonotype was detected many times. The rearrangement links TRBV13 to TRBJ1-6, with D uncertain. Trimming cost V 0 bases and J 7 bases, with 10 bases left between them. This CDR3 is 15 amino acids long. CDR1 and CDR2 from the germline V gene are PRHDT and FYEKMQ (reference sequence). In DNA, the CDR3 is TGTGCCAGCAGCTTAGGCCTATCGAACAATTCACCCCTCCACTTT. The encoded protein is CASSLGLSNNSPLHF.

The V gene is TRBV20-1, the J gene TRBJ2-7, with 10 positions matching TRBD2. The germline CDR1 and CDR2 sequences are DFQATT and SNEGSKA (reference sequence). The junction had 5 bases not matched to a gene; V was cut back by 4 bases and J by 2 bases. The CDR3 runs to 14 residues. In nucleotides, the CDR3 is TGCAGTGCTATTGGACTAGCGGCGACCTACGAGCAGTACTTC. Its protein is CSAIGLAATYEQYF.

Notes on this clonotype: At one end the junction does not follow the germline gene, possibly because of a read error. The J gene is TRBJ2-7, the V gene TRBV5-5; 9 bases line up with TRBD1. This CDR3 region has 15 residues. Germline-derived CDR1 and CDR2 are SGHKS and YYEKEE (reference sequence). CDR3 sequence (DNA): TGTGCCAGCGGCTTGGGACAGGGTATATCCTACGAGCAGTACTTC. Protein sequence: CASGLGQGISYEQYF.

This clonotype was observed many times. This chain's CDR3 is CASSLGYGYTF. The CDR3 coding sequence is TGTGCCAGCAGCTTAGGCTATGGCTACACCTTC. This rearrangement joins TRBV5-4 to TRBJ1-2; D gene ambiguous. This CDR3 spans 11 amino acids. In germline, CDR1 is SGHNT, CDR2 YYREEE (reference sequence). Trimming left V 2 bases short and J 4 bases short, with 3 bases between.

The chain employs TRBV29-1 and TRBJ2-7, with unresolved D. The germline gives CDR1 SQVTM, CDR2 ANQGSEA. V was trimmed by 4 bases and J by 3 bases, leaving 7 bases between them. There are 11 residues in the CDR3. CDR3 nucleotide sequence: TGCAGCGTTGGACACCTCTACGAGCAGTACTTC. This codes for CSVGHLYEQYF.

V usage is TRBV20-1 and J usage is TRBJ2-7; D perhaps matches TRBD2 (7 bases). CDR3 length equals 13 residues. Trimming stripped 6 bases from V and 4 bases from J, with 16 bases between. Germline assignment: CDR1 DFQATT and CDR2 SNEGSKA (reference sequence). CDR3 sequence reads: CSAPPGGGYEQYF. In nucleotides, the CDR3 is TGCAGTGCGCCACCGGGGGGCGGGTACGAGCAGTACTTC.

The chain has TRBV15 and TRBJ1-2; D ambiguous. CDR3 length: 15 residues. With 1 base removed from V and 4 bases from J, the gap between germline ends came to 13 bases. Germline CDR1 LNHNV, CDR2 YYDKDF (reference sequence). The CDR3: CATSRVRLPGYGYTF. CDR3 DNA: TGTGCCACCAGCAGAGTACGGCTTCCGGGCTATGGCTACACCTTC.

This clonotype was picked up a small number of times. The V gene is TRBV5-4, the J gene TRBJ2-4; D is undetermined. CDR1 and CDR2 (germline): SGHNT, YYREEE (reference sequence). This CDR3 is 14 amino acids long. V lost 5 bases, J lost 3 bases, and 12 bases lay in between. This CDR3 reads CASSPGPDKNIQYF. CDR3 in DNA: TGTGCCAGCAGTCCGGGTCCAGACAAAAACATTCAGTACTTC.

The J gene is TRBJ1-1, the V gene TRBV6-1, with D unclear. Germline V gene sequence: CDR1 MNHNS, CDR2 SASEGT. The CDR3 consists of 15 residues. V shed 4 bases and J shed 12 bases, with 24 bases lying between them. As DNA, the CDR3 is TGTGCCAGCAGTGGTGTATACAGTTCGACCATAGAGCCTTTCTTT. Its translation is CASSGVYSSTIEPFF.

The rearrangement joins TRBV10-3 to TRBJ2-7, with TRBD1 matching 7 bases. The CDR3 length is 13 residues. The ends lost 2 bases at V and 4 bases at J; junction bases unmatched: 2. Germline CDR1 ENHRY, CDR2 SYGVKD. As DNA, the CDR3 is TGTGCCATCAGTGAGCGGACAGGTTACGAGCAGTACTTC. Translated: CAISERTGYEQYF.

This chain links TRBV27 with TRBJ2-5; 7 nucleotides agree with TRBD1. The trim removed 6 bases at V and 6 bases at J, leaving 7 bases unmatched. CDR3 length: 13 residues. The germline gives CDR1 MNHEY, CDR2 SMNVEV (reference sequence). The CDR3 protein is CASRPDREKTQYF. The CDR3 nucleotides are TGTGCCAGCAGACCAGACAGGGAAAAGACCCAGTACTTC.